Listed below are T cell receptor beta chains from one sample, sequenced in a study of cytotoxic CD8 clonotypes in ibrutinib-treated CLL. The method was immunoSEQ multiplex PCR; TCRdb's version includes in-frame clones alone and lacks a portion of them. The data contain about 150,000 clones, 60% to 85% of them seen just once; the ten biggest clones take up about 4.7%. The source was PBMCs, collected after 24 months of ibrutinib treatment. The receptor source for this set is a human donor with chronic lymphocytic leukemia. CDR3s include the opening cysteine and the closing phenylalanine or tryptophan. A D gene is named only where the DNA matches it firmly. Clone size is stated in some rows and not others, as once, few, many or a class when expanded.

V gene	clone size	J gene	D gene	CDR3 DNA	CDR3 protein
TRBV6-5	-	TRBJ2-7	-	TGTGCCAGCAGTTACTCGAGAGTGGGTAACTACGAGCAGTACTTC	CASSYSRVGNYEQYF
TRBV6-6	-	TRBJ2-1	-	TGTGCCAGCACGACCGGGCTATCCTACAATGAGCAGTTCTTC	CASTTGLSYNEQFF
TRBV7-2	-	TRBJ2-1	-	TGTGCCAGCAGCTTAACGGTGGGGGCCTCCTACAATGAGCAGTTCTTC	CASSLTVGASYNEQFF
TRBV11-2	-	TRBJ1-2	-	TGTGCCAGCAGCTTAGCCGGGGTCTTTGGCTACACCTTC	CASSLAGVFGYTF
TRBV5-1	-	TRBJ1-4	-	TGCGCCAGCAGCTTGGCTATACAGGATAATGAAAAACTGTTTTTT	CASSLAIQDNEKLFF
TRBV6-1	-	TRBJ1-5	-	TGTGCCAGCAGTGGTTGGGCCCACCCCCTTCAGCCCCAGCATTTT	CASSGWAHPLQPQHF
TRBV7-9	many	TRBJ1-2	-	TGTGCCAGCACCGCGGTGCCGGGCTATGGCTACACCTTC	CASTAVPGYGYTF
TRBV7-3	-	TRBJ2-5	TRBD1	TGTGCCAGCAGCTTAGGGTGGGGACAGACCCAAGAGACCCAGTACTTC	CASSLGWGQTQETQYF
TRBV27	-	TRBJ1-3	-	TGTGCCAGCAGCTCCAGGGGACGGGGGAACACCATATATTTT	CASSSRGRGNTIYF
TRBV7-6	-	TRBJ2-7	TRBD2	TGTGCCAGCAGCTTAGTTAGCGGGGCTACCTACGAGCAGTACTTC	CASSLVSGATYEQYF
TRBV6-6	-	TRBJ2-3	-	TGTGCCAGCAGTTACCCAGGGGACCATACGCAGTATTTT	CASSYPGDHTQYF